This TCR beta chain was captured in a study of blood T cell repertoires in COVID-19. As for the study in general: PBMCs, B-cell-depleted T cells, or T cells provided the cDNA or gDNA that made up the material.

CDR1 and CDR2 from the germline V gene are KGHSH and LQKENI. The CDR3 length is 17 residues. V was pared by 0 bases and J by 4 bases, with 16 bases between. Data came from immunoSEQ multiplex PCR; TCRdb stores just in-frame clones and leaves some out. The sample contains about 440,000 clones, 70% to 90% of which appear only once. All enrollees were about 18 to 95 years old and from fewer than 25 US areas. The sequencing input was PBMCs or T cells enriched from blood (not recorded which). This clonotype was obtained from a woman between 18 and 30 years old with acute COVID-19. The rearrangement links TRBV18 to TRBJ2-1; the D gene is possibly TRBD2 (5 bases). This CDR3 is CASSPPSRLATYNEQFF. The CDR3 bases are TGTGCCAGCTCACCACCGAGCCGTCTAGCTACATACAATGAGCAGTTCTTC.